A selection of T cell receptor beta chains follows, all from one sample in a study of blood T cell repertoires in COVID-19. TCRdb keeps only in-frame clones here, not all; method: immunoSEQ multiplex PCR. The sample includes roughly 280,000 clones, about 85% seen only once; the top ten take about 2%. Sequencing was carried out using peripheral blood. The receptor set was obtained from a woman aged 50 to 60 who had recovered from COVID-19. Each CDR3 is given with its conserved first and last residue. Each record gives: J gene, V gene, clone size, D gene, CDR3 DNA, CDR3 protein. A D gene is named only where the DNA matches it firmly. Expanded clones get a size class; other rows say once, few or many, or leave the size out.

j_call: TRBJ1-2; v_call: TRBV30; clone_size: -; d_call: TRBD1; cdr3_nt: TGTGCCTGGACCGGACAGGGGGCGCGGTGGGGCTACACCTTC; cdr3_aa: CAWTGQGARWGYTF
j_call: TRBJ1-1; v_call: TRBV18; clone_size: once; d_call: -; cdr3_nt: TGTGCCAGCTCACCCCCCGACAGTGCCGGGGCTTTCTTT; cdr3_aa: CASSPPDSAGAFF
j_call: TRBJ1-1; v_call: TRBV6-6; clone_size: -; d_call: TRBD1; cdr3_nt: TGTGCCAGCAGTTACAGACAGGGGTTGAGGACTGAAGCTTTCTTT; cdr3_aa: CASSYRQGLRTEAFF
j_call: TRBJ2-4; v_call: TRBV9; clone_size: -; d_call: -; cdr3_nt: TGTGATAGGGGGAAATTAGCCAAAAACATTCAGTACTTC; cdr3_aa: CDRGKLAKNIQYF
j_call: TRBJ2-2; v_call: TRBV19; clone_size: -; d_call: -; cdr3_nt: TGTGCCAGTAGTTCATGGCAGCGTAACACCGGGGAGCTGTTTTTT; cdr3_aa: CASSSWQRNTGELFF
j_call: TRBJ1-2; v_call: TRBV10-3; clone_size: -; d_call: -; cdr3_nt: TGTGCCATCGGATCGCAGGGTCCTAGGGGCTACACCTTC; cdr3_aa: CAIGSQGPRGYTF
j_call: TRBJ2-5; v_call: TRBV5-6; clone_size: -; d_call: TRBD2; cdr3_nt: TGTGCCAGCAGCTTAGGCGGGGGAGAGACCCAGTACTTC; cdr3_aa: CASSLGGGETQYF
j_call: TRBJ1-1; v_call: TRBV5-1; clone_size: -; d_call: -; cdr3_nt: TGCGCCAGCAGCTTGGTAGGAGGTTCTACTGAAGCTTTCTTT; cdr3_aa: CASSLVGGSTEAFF
j_call: TRBJ2-7; v_call: TRBV6-5; clone_size: once; d_call: TRBD1; cdr3_nt: TGTGCCAGCAGGAGGACAGGGGATAGGACCTACGAGCAGTACTTC; cdr3_aa: CASRRTGDRTYEQYF
j_call: TRBJ1-5; v_call: TRBV6-5; clone_size: -; d_call: -; cdr3_nt: TGTGCCAGCAGTCTCTCGGCAGGGCGCAATCAGCCCCAGCATTTT; cdr3_aa: CASSLSAGRNQPQHF
j_call: TRBJ2-3; v_call: TRBV5-1; clone_size: -; d_call: -; cdr3_nt: TGCGCCAGCAGCTTGCAGGGCTCCCCAGATACGCAGTATTTT; cdr3_aa: CASSLQGSPDTQYF
j_call: TRBJ2-7; v_call: TRBV6-5; clone_size: -; d_call: TRBD1; cdr3_nt: TGTGCCAGCAGACCGGGACAGGTACTCGCCGAGCAGTACTTC; cdr3_aa: CASRPGQVLAEQYF
j_call: TRBJ2-7; v_call: TRBV28; clone_size: -; d_call: -; cdr3_nt: TGTGCCAGCAGTCCCGTGCAGGTGAGCTCCTACGAGCAGTACTTC; cdr3_aa: CASSPVQVSSYEQYF
j_call: TRBJ2-1; v_call: TRBV2; clone_size: once; d_call: TRBD2; cdr3_nt: TGTGCCAGCAGTGAGTGGCGGGAGGGACGGAACAATGAGCAGTTCTTC; cdr3_aa: CASSEWREGRNNEQFF
j_call: TRBJ2-5; v_call: TRBV13; clone_size: -; d_call: -; cdr3_nt: TGTGCCAGCAGCCAGACCCGACAGTACAAAGAGACCCAGTACTTC; cdr3_aa: CASSQTRQYKETQYF
j_call: TRBJ1-2; v_call: TRBV2; clone_size: -; d_call: -; cdr3_nt: TGTGCCAGCAGGCGCGACAGGTTGGACAACTATGGCTACACCTTC; cdr3_aa: CASRRDRLDNYGYTF
j_call: TRBJ2-7; v_call: TRBV29-1; clone_size: -; d_call: TRBD1; cdr3_nt: TGCAGCGTCCGGACAGGGGGCTACGAGCAGTACTTC; cdr3_aa: CSVRTGGYEQYF
j_call: TRBJ2-6; v_call: TRBV5-8; clone_size: once; d_call: -; cdr3_nt: TGTGCCAGCAGCTTAGTAGGGGCTTCTGGGGCCAACGTCCTGACTTTC; cdr3_aa: CASSLVGASGANVLTF
j_call: TRBJ2-3; v_call: TRBV10-3; clone_size: -; d_call: -; cdr3_nt: TGTGCCATCAGTGACCCAGACGAGCAGGGCCATACGCAGTATTTT; cdr3_aa: CAISDPDEQGHTQYF
j_call: TRBJ2-3; v_call: TRBV7-2; clone_size: once; d_call: TRBD2; cdr3_nt: TGTGCCAGCAGCTTAGTTGCGGCGGGAGGGCCGGGAGATACGCAGTATTTT; cdr3_aa: CASSLVAAGGPGDTQYF
j_call: TRBJ2-1; v_call: TRBV5-1; clone_size: -; d_call: TRBD2; cdr3_nt: TGCGCCAGCAGCCCGATTAGCGGGAATGAGCAGTTCTTC; cdr3_aa: CASSPISGNEQFF
j_call: TRBJ1-1; v_call: TRBV6-6; clone_size: -; d_call: TRBD1; cdr3_nt: TGTGCCAGCAGTTACTTGGACAGGGCGAGTGAAGCTTTCTTT; cdr3_aa: CASSYLDRASEAFF
j_call: TRBJ1-2; v_call: TRBV27; clone_size: once; d_call: TRBD1; cdr3_nt: TGTGCCAGCAGTTCCTTGAACAGGGGGCACGGCTATGGCTACACCTTC; cdr3_aa: CASSSLNRGHGYGYTF
j_call: TRBJ2-2; v_call: TRBV29-1; clone_size: -; d_call: -; cdr3_nt: TGCAGCGTTGATCAGGTTAACACCGGGGAGCTGTTTTTT; cdr3_aa: CSVDQVNTGELFF
j_call: TRBJ1-1; v_call: TRBV11-2; clone_size: once; d_call: TRBD1; cdr3_nt: TGTGCCAGCCGGAACCTGGGCAGGGGGCTTATACTGAACACTGAAGCTTTCTTT; cdr3_aa: CASRNLGRGLILNTEAFF
j_call: TRBJ2-7; v_call: TRBV27; clone_size: once; d_call: TRBD2; cdr3_nt: TGTGCCAGCAGTGGGGTGGCGGGAGCCCTTACCCAAGCCTCCTACGAGCAGTACTTC; cdr3_aa: CASSGVAGALTQASYEQYF
j_call: TRBJ2-7; v_call: TRBV19; clone_size: -; d_call: -; cdr3_nt: TGTGCCAGTAGCTTGAGGGGGTTCAGATCCTACGAGCAGTACTTC; cdr3_aa: CASSLRGFRSYEQYF
j_call: TRBJ2-7; v_call: TRBV14; clone_size: -; d_call: -; cdr3_nt: TGTGCCAGCAGCCAGACGTTAGCGGTAGACTCCTACGAGCAGTACTTC; cdr3_aa: CASSQTLAVDSYEQYF
j_call: TRBJ2-7; v_call: TRBV7-2; clone_size: once; d_call: -; cdr3_nt: TGTGCCAGCAGCTTAGACTCCCCATCAGGCTACGAGCAGTACTTC; cdr3_aa: CASSLDSPSGYEQYF
j_call: TRBJ1-6; v_call: TRBV7-9; clone_size: -; d_call: TRBD1; cdr3_nt: TGTGCCAGCAGCTTCCCCCCGGGACAGGGAATTTCACCCCTCCACTTT; cdr3_aa: CASSFPPGQGISPLHF
j_call: TRBJ1-5; v_call: TRBV12-5; clone_size: -; d_call: -; cdr3_nt: TGTGCTAGTGGCCCGGACAGAAGCCTTTATAGCAATCAGCCCCAGCATTTT; cdr3_aa: CASGPDRSLYSNQPQHF
j_call: TRBJ1-2; v_call: TRBV7-2; clone_size: -; d_call: -; cdr3_nt: TGTGCCAGCAGCTTAGTCCCCGGGACACTTCCGGACTATGGCTACACCTTC; cdr3_aa: CASSLVPGTLPDYGYTF
j_call: TRBJ2-7; v_call: TRBV28; clone_size: -; d_call: TRBD2; cdr3_nt: TGTGCCGGTGCTAGCGGGAGAAGCTACGAGCAGTACTTC; cdr3_aa: CAGASGRSYEQYF
j_call: TRBJ2-7; v_call: TRBV5-1; clone_size: -; d_call: TRBD2; cdr3_nt: TGCGCCAGCAGCCGAGGGATAGCGGGGGGTTCCTACGAGCAGTACTTC; cdr3_aa: CASSRGIAGGSYEQYF
j_call: TRBJ2-3; v_call: TRBV4-3; clone_size: many; d_call: TRBD2; cdr3_nt: TGCGCCAGCAGCCAAGACCTAGCGGGAGTACGCGCAGATACGCAGTATTTT; cdr3_aa: CASSQDLAGVRADTQYF
j_call: TRBJ1-2; v_call: TRBV10-1; clone_size: -; d_call: TRBD1; cdr3_nt: TGCGCCAGCAGGGACAGGGGTTTGAGGAACGGCTACACCTTC; cdr3_aa: CASRDRGLRNGYTF
j_call: TRBJ1-2; v_call: TRBV7-9; clone_size: -; d_call: -; cdr3_nt: TGTGCCGTCCGGATGGCAGGGTATCGTGGCTACACCTTC; cdr3_aa: CAVRMAGYRGYTF
j_call: TRBJ2-1; v_call: TRBV24-1; clone_size: once; d_call: TRBD1; cdr3_nt: TGTGCCACCAGTGATTTGGGGACAGGGGACCGGTTCTTC; cdr3_aa: CATSDLGTGDRFF
j_call: TRBJ1-6; v_call: TRBV5-4; clone_size: -; d_call: TRBD1; cdr3_nt: TGTGCCAGCAGTTCCGGACAGGGGGGTATAATTCGGCCCCTCCACTTT; cdr3_aa: CASSSGQGGIIRPLHF
j_call: TRBJ1-5; v_call: TRBV19; clone_size: -; d_call: -; cdr3_nt: TGTGCCAGTAGCCCCCGGGGGGCCGATAGCAATCAGCCCCAGCATTTT; cdr3_aa: CASSPRGADSNQPQHF
j_call: TRBJ2-3; v_call: TRBV30; clone_size: -; d_call: -; cdr3_nt: TGTGCCTGGAGTGTACCAGGGGGGGATACGCAGTATTTT; cdr3_aa: CAWSVPGGDTQYF
j_call: TRBJ1-2; v_call: TRBV10-3; clone_size: -; d_call: TRBD1; cdr3_nt: TGTGCCATTTCGGGGACAGAAGCCCATGGCTACACCTTC; cdr3_aa: CAISGTEAHGYTF